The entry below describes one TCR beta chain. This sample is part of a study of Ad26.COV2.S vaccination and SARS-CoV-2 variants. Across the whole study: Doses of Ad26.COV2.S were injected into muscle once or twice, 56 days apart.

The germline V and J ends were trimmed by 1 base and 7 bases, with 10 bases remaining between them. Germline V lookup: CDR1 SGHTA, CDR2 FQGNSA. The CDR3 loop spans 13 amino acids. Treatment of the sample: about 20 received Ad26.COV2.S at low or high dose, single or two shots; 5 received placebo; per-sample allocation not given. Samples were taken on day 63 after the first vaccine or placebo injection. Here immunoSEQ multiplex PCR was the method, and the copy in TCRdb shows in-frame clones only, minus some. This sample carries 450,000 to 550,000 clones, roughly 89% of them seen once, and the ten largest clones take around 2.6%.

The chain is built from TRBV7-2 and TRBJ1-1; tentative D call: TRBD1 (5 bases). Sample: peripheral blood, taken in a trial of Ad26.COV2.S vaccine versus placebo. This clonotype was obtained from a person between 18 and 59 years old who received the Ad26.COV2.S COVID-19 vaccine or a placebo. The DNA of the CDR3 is TGTGCCAGCAGCTTAGAGGGGATGCGTGAAGCTTTCTTT. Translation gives CASSLEGMREAFF.